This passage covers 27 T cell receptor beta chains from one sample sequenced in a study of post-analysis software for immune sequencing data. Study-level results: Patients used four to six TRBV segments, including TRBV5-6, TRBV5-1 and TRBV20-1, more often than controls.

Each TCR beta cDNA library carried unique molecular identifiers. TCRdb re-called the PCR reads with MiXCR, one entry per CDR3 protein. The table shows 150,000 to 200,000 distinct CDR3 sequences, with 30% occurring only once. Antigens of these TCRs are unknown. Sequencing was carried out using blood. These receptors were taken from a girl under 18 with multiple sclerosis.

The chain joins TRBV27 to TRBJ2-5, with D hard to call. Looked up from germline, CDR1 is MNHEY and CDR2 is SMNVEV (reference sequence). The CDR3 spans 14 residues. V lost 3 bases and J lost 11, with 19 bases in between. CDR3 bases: TGTGCCAGCAGTTTGTTTGCTACCTACAATGAGCAGTACTTC. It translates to CASSLFATYNEQYF.

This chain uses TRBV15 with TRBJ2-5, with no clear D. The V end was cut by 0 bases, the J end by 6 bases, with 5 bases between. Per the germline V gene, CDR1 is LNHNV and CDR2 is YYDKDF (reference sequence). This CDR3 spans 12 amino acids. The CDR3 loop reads CATSRDAQTQYF. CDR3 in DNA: TGTGCCACCAGCAGAGATGCGCAGACCCAGTACTTC.

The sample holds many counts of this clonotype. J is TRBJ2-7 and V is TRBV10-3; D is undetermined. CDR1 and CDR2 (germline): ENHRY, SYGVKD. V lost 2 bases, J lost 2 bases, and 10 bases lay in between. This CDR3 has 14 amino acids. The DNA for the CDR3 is TGTGCCATCAGTGAGCTAGGAGTAGCCTACGAGCAGTACTTC. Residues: CAISELGVAYEQYF.

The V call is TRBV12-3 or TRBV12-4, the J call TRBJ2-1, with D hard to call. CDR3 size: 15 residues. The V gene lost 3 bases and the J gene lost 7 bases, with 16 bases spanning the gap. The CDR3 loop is CASSFRSLDLNEQFF. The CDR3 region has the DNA TGTGCCAGCAGTTTCCGGTCGCTAGACCTAAATGAGCAGTTCTTC.

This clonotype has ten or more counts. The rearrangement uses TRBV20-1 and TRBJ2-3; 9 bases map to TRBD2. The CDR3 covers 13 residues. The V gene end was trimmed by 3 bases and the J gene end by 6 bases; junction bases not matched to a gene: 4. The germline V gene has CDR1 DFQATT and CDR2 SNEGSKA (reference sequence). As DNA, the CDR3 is TGCAGTGCTAGGGCAGGACTAGCGGATACGCAGTATTTT. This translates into CSARAGLADTQYF.

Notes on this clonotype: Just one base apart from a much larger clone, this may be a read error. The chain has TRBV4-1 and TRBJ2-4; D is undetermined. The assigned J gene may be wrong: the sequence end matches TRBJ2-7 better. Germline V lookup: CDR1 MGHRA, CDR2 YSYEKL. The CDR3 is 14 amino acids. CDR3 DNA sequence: TGCACCAGCAGCCCCTCCGGGTCTAAAGGCGAGCAGTACTTC. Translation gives CTSSPSGSKGEQYF.

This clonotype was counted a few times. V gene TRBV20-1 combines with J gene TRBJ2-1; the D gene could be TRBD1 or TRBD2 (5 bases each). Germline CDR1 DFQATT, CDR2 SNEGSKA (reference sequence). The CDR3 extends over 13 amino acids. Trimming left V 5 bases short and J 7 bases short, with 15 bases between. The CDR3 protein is CSAVPGPQNEQFF. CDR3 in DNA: TGCAGTGCTGTGCCGGGACCTCAAAATGAGCAGTTCTTC.

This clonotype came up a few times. CDR3 nucleotide sequence: TGTGCCAGCAGCCAGGCCGACGGTGGGGATACGCAGTATTTT. Protein sequence: CASSQADGGDTQYF. The chain recombines TRBV4-2 with TRBJ2-3, with D hard to call. The CDR3 sequence is 14 residues long. V was trimmed by 3 bases and J by 6 bases, leaving 13 bases between them. The germline CDR1 and CDR2 sequences are LGHNA and YNFKEQ.

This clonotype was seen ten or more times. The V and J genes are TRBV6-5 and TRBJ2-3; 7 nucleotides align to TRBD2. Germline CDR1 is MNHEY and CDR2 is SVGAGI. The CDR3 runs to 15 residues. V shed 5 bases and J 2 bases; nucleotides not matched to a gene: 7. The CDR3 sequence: CASSRDYENTDTQYF. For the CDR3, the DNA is TGTGCCAGCAGTAGGGACTATGAGAACACAGATACGCAGTATTTT.

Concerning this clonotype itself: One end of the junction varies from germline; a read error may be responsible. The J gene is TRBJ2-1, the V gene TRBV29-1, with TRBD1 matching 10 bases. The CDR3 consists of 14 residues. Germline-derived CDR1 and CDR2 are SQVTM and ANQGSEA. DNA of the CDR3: TGCGGCGTTGATCCGGACAGGGGGTTCAATGAGCAGATCTTC. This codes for CGVDPDRGFNEQIF.

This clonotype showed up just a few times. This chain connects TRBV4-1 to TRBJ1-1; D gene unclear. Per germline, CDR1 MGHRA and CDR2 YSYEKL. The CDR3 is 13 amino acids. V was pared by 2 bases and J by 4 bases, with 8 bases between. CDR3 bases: TGCGCCAGCAGCCAACGGTGGGGCACTGAAGCTTTCTTT. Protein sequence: CASSQRWGTEAFF.

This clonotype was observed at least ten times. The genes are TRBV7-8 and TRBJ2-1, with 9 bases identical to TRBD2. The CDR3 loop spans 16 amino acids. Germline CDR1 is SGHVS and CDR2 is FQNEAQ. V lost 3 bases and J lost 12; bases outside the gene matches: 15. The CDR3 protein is CASSFYRAGGHGGQFF. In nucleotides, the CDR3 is TGTGCCAGCAGCTTCTACCGGGCGGGAGGGCACGGCGGGCAGTTCTTC.

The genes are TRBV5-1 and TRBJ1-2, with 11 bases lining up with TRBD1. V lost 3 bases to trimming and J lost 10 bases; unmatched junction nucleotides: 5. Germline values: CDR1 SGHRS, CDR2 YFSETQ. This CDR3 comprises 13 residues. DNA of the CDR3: TGCGCCAGCAGCTGGACAGGGGGCGATGACTACACCTTC. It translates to CASSWTGGDDYTF.

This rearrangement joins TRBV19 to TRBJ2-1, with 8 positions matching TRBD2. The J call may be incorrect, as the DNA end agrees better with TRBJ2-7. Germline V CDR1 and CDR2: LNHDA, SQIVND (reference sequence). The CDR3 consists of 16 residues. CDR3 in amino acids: CASSTTRAGGLNEQYF. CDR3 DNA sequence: TGTGCCAGTAGTACTACTAGGGCGGGAGGATTGAATGAGCAGTACTTC.

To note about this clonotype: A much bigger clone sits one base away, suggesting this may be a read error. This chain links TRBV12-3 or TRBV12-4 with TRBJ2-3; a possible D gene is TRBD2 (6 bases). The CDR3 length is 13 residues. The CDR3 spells CASSLGRADAQYF. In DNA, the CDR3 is TGTGCCAGCAGTTTAGGGAGGGCAGATGCGCAGTATTTT.

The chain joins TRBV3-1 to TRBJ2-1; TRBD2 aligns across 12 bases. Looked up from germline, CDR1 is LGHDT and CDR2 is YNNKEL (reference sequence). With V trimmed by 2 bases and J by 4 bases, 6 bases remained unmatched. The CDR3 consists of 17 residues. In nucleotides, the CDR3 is TGTGCCAGCAGCCAAAATTCCGGGACTAGCGGGTACAATGAGCAGTTCTTC. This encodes CASSQNSGTSGYNEQFF.

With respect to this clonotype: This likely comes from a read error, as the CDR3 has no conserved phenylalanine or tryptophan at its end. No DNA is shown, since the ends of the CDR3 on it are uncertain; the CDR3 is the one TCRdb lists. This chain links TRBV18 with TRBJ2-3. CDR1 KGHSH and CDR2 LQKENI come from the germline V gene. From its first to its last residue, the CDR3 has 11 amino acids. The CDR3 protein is CASSQSDTQYL.

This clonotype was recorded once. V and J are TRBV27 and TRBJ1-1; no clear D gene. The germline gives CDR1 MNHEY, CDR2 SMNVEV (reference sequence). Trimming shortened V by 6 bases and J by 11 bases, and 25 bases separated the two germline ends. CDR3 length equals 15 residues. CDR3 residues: CASSPDVRFLVHAFF. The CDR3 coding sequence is TGTGCCAGCAGCCCGGACGTTAGGTTCCTTGTACATGCTTTCTTT.

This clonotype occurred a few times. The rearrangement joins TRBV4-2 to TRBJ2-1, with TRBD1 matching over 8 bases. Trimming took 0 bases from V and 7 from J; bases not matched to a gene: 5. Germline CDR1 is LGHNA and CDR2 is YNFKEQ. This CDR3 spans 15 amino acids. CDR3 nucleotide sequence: TGTGCCAGCAGCCAAGAGACAGGGGCTCGAAATGAGCAGTTCTTC. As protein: CASSQETGARNEQFF.

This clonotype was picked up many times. CDR3: CASSSRQGMADTQYF. CDR3 coding DNA: TGTGCCAGCAGTTCCCGACAGGGTATGGCAGATACGCAGTATTTT. The J gene is TRBJ2-3, the V gene TRBV27; the match to TRBD1 covers 7 bases. V was clipped by 4 bases and J by 4 bases; unmatched bases: 8. This CDR3 comprises 15 residues. CDR1 MNHEY and CDR2 SMNVEV come from the germline V gene (reference sequence).

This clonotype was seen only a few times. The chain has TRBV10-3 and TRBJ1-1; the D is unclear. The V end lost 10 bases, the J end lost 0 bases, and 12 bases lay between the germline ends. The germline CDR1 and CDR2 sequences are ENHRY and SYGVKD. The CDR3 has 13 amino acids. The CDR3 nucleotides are TGTGCCACGGGAAGTCTGGTGAACACTGAAGCTTTCTTT. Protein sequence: CATGSLVNTEAFF.

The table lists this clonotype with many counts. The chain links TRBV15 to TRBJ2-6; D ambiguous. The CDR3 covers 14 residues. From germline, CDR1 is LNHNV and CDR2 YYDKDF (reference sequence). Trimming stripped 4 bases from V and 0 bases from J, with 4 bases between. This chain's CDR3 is CATSTASGANVLTF. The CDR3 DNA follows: TGTGCCACCAGCACAGCCTCTGGGGCCAACGTCCTGACTTTC.

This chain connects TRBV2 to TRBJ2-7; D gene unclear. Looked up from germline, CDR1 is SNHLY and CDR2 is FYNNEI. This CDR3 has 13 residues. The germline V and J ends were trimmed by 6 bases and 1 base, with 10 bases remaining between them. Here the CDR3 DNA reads TGTGCCAGCAGAGTGACGGCATCCTACGAGCAGTACTTC. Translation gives CASRVTASYEQYF. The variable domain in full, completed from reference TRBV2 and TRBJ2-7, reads EPEVTQTPSHQVTQMGQEVILRCVPISNHLYFYWYRQILGQKVEFLVSFYNNEISEKSEIFDDQFSVERPDGSNFTLKIRSTKLEDSAMYFCASRVTASYEQYFGPGTRLTVT.

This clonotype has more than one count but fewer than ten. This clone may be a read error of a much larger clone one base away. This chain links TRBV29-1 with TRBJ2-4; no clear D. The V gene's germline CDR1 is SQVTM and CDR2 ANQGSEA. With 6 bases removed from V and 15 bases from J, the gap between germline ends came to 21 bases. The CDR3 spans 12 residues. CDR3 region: CSVVAGQETRYF. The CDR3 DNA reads TGCAGCGTCGTGGCTGGGCAAGAGACCCGGTACTTC.

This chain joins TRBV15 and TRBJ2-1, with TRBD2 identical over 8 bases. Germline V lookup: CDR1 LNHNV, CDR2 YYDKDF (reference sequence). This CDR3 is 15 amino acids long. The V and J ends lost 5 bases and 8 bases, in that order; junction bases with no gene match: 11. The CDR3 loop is CATSLFGTRLYEQFF. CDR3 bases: TGTGCCACCAGCCTATTCGGGACTAGGCTCTATGAGCAGTTCTTC.

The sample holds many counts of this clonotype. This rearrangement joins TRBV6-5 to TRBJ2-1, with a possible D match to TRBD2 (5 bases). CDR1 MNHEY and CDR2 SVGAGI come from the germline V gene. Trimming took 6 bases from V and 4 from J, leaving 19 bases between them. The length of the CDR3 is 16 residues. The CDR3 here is CASSPGGGLTYNEQFF. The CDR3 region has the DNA TGTGCCAGCAGCCCCGGTGGCGGGTTGACATACAATGAGCAGTTCTTC.

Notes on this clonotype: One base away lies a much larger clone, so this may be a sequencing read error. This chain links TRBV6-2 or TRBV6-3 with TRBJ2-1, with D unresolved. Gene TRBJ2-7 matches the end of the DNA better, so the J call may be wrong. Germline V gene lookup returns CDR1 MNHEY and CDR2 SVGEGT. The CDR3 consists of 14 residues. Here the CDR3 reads CASGVGISYNEQYF. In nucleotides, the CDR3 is TGTGCCAGCGGGGTAGGGATCTCCTACAATGAGCAGTACTTC.